This T cell receptor (beta chain) was captured in a study of T cell responses to AZD1222 COVID-19 vaccine. Study context: Investigators merged groups given second doses at roughly 4 or roughly 12 weeks.

As regards this clone: Its antigen is currently unknown.

V lost 4 bases and J lost 5, with 11 bases in between. The CDR3 consists of 13 residues. Germline lookup yields CDR1 MNHEY and CDR2 SVGAGI. Sequenced by immunoSEQ multiplex PCR; TCRdb stores in-frame clones only, minus some. The sample has under 150,000 clones, 90% seen once. Whole-study findings and limits: Among spike-specific TCRs, nearly half reportedly target unmutated variant regions. The donor cohort was predominantly white British with a female majority, and clonal diversity may have been underestimated. Spike-specific TCR breadth and depth rose after two AZD1222 doses.

The receptor's source is an adult in good health. The gene calls are TRBV6-5 and TRBJ1-1; D is unclear. Sequencing used peripheral blood, obtained on day 0 of AZD1222 vaccination. The CDR3 region has the DNA TGTGCCAGCAGTTCCCTGGGCGGGACTGAAGCTTTCTTT. Protein sequence: CASSSLGGTEAFF.